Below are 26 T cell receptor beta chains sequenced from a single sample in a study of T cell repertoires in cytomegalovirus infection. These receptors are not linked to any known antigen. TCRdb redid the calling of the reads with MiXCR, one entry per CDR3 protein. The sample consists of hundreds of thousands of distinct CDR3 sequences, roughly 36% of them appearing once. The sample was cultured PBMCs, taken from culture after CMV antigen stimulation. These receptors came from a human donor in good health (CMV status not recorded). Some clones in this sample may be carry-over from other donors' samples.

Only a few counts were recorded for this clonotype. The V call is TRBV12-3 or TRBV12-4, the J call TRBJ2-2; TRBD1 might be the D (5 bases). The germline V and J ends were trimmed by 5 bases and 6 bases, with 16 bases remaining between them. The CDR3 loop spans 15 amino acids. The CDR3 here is CASSTLDVGAGELFF. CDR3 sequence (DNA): TGTGCCAGCAGTACGCTCGACGTAGGGGCCGGGGAGCTGTTTTTT.

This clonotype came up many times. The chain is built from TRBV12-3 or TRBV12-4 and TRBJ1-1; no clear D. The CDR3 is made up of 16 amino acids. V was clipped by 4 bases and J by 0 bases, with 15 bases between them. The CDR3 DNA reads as TGTGCCAGCAGTTATCACAGCGGGAGGATGAACACTGAAGCTTTCTTT. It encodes CASSYHSGRMNTEAFF.

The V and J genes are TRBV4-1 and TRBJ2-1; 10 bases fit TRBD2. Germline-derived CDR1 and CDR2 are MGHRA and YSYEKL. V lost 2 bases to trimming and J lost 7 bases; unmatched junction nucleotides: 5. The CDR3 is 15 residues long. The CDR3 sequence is CASSQLGLAVNEQFF. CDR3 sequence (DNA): TGCGCCAGCAGCCAACTAGGACTAGCGGTAAATGAGCAGTTCTTC.

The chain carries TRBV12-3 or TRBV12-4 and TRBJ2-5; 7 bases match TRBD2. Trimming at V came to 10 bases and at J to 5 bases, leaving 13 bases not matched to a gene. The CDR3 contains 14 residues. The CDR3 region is CAIRGGRAGETQYF. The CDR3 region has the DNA TGTGCCATCCGAGGAGGGAGGGCCGGTGAGACCCAGTACTTC.

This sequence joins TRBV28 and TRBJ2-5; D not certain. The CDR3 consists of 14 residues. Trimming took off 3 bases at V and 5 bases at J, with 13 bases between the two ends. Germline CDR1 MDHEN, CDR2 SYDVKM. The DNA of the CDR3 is TGTGCCAGCAGTTTCGGCCAGCCCGGGGAGACCCAGTACTTC. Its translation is CASSFGQPGETQYF.

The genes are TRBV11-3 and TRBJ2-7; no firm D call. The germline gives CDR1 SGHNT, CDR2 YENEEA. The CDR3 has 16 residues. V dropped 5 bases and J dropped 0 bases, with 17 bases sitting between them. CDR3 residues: CASSPLGGESSYEQYF. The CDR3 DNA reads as TGTGCCAGCAGCCCCCTCGGTGGGGAAAGCTCCTACGAGCAGTACTTC.

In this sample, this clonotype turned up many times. CDR3 DNA: TGTGCCAGCAGCTTAGGTACGGGTTTTAACACTGAAGCTTTCTTT. This codes for CASSLGTGFNTEAFF. This chain links TRBV7-6 with TRBJ1-1; no firm D call. Per the germline V gene, CDR1 is SGHVS and CDR2 is FNYEAQ. Trimming left V 1 base short and J 2 bases short, with 11 bases between. The length of the CDR3 is 15 residues.

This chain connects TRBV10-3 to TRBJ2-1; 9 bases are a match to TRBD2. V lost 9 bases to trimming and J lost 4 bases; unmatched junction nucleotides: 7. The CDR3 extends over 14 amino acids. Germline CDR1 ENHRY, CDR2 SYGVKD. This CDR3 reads CAIAGGLTYNEQFF. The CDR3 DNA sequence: TGTGCCATAGCGGGGGGCCTTACATACAATGAGCAGTTCTTC.

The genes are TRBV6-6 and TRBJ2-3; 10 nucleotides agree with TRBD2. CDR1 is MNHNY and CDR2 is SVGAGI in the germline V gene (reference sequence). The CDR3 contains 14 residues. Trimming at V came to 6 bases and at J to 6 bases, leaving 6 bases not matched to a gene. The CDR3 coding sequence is TGTGCCAGCAGACAAAGTAGCGGGAGGGATACGCAGTATTTT. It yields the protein CASRQSSGRDTQYF.

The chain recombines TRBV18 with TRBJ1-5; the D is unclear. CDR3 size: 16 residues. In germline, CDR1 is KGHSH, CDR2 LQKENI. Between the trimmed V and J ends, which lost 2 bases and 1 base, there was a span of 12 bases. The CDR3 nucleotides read TGTGCCAGCTCACCAACCTCGAGACAAAGCAATCAGCCCCAGCATTTT. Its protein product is CASSPTSRQSNQPQHF.

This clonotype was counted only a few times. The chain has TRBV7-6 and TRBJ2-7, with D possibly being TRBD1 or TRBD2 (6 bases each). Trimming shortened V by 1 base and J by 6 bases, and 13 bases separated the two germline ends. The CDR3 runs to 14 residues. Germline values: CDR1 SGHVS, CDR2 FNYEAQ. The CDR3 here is CASSLGWGASEQYF. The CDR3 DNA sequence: TGTGCCAGCAGCTTAGGATGGGGGGCGAGCGAGCAGTACTTC.

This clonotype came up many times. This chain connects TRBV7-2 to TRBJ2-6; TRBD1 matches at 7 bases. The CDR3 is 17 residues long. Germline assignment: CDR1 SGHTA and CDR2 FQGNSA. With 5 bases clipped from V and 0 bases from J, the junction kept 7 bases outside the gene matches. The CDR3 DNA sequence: TGTGCCAGCAGCCCCCGGACAGGCCTCTCTGGGGCCAACGTCCTGACTTTC. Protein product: CASSPRTGLSGANVLTF.

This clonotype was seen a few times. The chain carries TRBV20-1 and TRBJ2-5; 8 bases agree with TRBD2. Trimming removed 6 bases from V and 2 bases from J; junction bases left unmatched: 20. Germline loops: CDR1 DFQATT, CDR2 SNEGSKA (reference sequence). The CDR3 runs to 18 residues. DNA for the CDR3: TGCAGTGCCGACCCCCCCCTGCTCCGTAGCGGGGTTCAAGAGACCCAGTACTTC. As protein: CSADPPLLRSGVQETQYF.

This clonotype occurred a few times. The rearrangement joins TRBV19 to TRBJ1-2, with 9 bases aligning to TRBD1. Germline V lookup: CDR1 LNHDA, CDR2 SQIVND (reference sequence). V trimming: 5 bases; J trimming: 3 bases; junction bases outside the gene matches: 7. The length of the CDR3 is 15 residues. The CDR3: CASSFRDRDYYGYTF. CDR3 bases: TGTGCCAGTAGTTTCCGGGACAGGGACTACTATGGCTACACCTTC.

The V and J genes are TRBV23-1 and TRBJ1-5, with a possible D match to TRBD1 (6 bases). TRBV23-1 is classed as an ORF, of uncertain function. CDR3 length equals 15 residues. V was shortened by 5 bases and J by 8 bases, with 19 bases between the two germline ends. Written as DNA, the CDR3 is TGCGCCAGCAGTTCGTCCCGGGACATTTGGGAGCCCCAGCATTTT. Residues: CASSSSRDIWEPQHF.

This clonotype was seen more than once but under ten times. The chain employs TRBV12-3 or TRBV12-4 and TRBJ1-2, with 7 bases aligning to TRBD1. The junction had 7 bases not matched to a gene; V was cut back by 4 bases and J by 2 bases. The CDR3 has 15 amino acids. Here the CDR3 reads CASSSGDSQNYGYTF. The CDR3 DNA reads TGTGCCAGCAGTTCCGGGGACAGTCAAAACTATGGCTACACCTTC.

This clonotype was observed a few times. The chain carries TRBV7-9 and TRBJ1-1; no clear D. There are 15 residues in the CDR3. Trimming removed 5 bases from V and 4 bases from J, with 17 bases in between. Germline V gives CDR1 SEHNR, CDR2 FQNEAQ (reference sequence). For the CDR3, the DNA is TGTGCCAGCAGCGCTGATAGAACAGCGGGCACTGAAGCTTTCTTT. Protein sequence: CASSADRTAGTEAFF. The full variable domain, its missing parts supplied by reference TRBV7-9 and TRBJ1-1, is DTGVSQNPRHKITKRGQNVTFRCDPISEHNRLYWYRQTLGQGPEFLTYFQNEAQLEKSRLLSDRFSAERPKGSFSTLEIQRTEQGDSAMYLCASSADRTAGTEAFFGQGTRLTVV.

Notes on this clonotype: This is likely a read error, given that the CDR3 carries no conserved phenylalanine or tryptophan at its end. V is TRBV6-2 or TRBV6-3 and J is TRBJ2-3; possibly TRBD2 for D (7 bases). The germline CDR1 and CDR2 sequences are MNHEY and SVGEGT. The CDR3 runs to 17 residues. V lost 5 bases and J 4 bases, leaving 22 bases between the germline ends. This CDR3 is CASSEFLRKGGADTQYL. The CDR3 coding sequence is TGTGCCAGCAGTGAATTCCTCAGGAAAGGGGGGGCAGATACGCAGTATTTG.

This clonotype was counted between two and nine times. The CDR3 spells CASSKEPLSLEQYF. The CDR3 nucleotides are TGTGCCAGCAGTAAAGAGCCTCTCTCTTTGGAGCAGTACTTC. This rearrangement joins TRBV28 to TRBJ2-7; D not resolved. Trimming shortened V by 5 bases and J by 7 bases, and 18 bases separated the two germline ends. This CDR3 region has 14 residues. The germline V gene has CDR1 MDHEN and CDR2 SYDVKM.

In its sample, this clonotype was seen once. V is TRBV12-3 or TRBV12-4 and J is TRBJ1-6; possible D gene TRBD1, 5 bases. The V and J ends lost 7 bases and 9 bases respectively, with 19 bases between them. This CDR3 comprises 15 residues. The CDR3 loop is CASTSFGGDGSPLHF. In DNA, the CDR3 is TGTGCCAGCACCTCCTTCGGGGGGGATGGTTCACCCCTCCACTTT.

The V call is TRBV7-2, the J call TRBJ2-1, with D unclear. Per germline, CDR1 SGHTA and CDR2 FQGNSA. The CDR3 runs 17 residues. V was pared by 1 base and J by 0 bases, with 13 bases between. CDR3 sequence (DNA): TGTGCCAGCAGCTTAGGGTTTCGAGCAGTCTCCTACAATGAGCAGTTCTTC. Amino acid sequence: CASSLGFRAVSYNEQFF.

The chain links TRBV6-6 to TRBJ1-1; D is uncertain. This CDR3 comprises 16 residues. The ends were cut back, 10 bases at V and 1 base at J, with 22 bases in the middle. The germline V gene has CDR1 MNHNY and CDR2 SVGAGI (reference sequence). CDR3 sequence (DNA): TGTGCCACCCGACGTGAGGTGCGCCTCGGGAACACTGAAGCTTTCTTT. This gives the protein CATRREVRLGNTEAFF.

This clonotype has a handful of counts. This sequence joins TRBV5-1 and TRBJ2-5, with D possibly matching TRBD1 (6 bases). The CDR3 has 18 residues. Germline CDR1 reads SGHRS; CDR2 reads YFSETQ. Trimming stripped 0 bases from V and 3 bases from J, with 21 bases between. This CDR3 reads CASSLAILPGQGKETQYF. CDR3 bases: TGCGCCAGCAGCTTGGCCATCCTCCCGGGACAAGGAAAAGAGACCCAGTACTTC.

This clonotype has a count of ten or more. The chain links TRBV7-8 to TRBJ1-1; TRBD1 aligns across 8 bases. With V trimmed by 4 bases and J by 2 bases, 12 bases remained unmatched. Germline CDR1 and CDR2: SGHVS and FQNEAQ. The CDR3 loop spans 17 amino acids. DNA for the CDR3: TGTGCCAGCAGCTCCCTCCCCGGGACAGGTTTAAACACTGAAGCTTTCTTT. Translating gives CASSSLPGTGLNTEAFF.

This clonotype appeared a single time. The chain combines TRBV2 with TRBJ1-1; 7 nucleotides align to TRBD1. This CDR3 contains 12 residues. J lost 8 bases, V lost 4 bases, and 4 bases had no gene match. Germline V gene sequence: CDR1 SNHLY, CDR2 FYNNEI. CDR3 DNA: TGTGCCAGCAGTGGCGGGACAGACGAAGCTTTCTTT. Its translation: CASSGGTDEAFF. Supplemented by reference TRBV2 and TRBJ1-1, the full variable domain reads EPEVTQTPSHQVTQMGQEVILRCVPISNHLYFYWYRQILGQKVEFLVSFYNNEISEKSEIFDDQFSVERPDGSNFTLKIRSTKLEDSAMYFCASSGGTDEAFFGQGTRLTVV.

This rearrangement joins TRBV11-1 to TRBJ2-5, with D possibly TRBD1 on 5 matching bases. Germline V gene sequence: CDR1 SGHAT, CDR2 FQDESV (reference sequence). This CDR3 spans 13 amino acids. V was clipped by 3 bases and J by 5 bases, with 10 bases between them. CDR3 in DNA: TGTGCCAGCAGCTTTGGGGCGCGTGAGACCCAGTACTTC. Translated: CASSFGARETQYF.